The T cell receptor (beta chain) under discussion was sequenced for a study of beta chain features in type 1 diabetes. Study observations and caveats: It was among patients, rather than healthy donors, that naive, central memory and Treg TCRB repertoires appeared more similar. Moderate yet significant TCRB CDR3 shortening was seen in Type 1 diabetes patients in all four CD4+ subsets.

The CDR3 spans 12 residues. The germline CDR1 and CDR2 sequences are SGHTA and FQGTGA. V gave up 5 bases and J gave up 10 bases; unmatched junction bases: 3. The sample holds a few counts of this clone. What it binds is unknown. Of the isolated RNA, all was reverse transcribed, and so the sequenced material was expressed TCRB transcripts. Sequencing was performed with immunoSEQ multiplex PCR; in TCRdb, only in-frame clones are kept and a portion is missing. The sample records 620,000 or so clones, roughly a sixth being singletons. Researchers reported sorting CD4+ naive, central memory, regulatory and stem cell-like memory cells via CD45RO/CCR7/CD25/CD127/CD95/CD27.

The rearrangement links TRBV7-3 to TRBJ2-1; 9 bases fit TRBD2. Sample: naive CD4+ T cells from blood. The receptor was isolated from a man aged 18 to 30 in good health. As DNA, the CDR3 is TGTGCCAGCAGCGGTAGCGGGAGAGAGCAGTTCTTC. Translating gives CASSGSGREQFF. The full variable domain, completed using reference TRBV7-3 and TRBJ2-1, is GAGVSQTPSNKVTEKGKYVELRCDPISGHTALYWYRQSLGQGPEFLIYFQGTGAADDSGLPNDRFFAVRPEGSVSTLKIQRTERGDSAVYLCASSGSGREQFFGPGTRLTVL.